This TCR beta chain was profiled in a study of blood T cells in healthy people across ages. Primers used in a second PCR of roughly 7 to 12 cycles were a sample-barcoded 5' primer and a J-beta primer mix. TCRdb reanalysed the 5' RACE reads using MiXCR and keeps one entry per CDR3 protein. Here the sample spans approximately 2,000,000 distinct CDR3 sequences, about 39% being singletons. With regard to this clonotype: The antigen is not known.

Points from the study as a whole: Investigators viewed diversity estimates from one million T cells as underestimates, the study reported.

This clonotype originated in a human donor in good health. The source material was blood.

In DNA, the CDR3 is TGTGCCAGCAGCTTAGGGCCCATTGCCTCTGGGGCCAACGTCCTGACTTTC. Its translation: CASSLGPIASGANVLTF. This chain links TRBV7-9 with TRBJ2-6; D not certain. Per germline, CDR1 SEHNR and CDR2 FQNEAQ (reference sequence). V shed 1 base and J shed 0 bases, with 10 bases lying between them. The CDR3 sequence is 17 residues long.